This T cell receptor (beta chain) was documented in a study of cytomegalovirus exposure and HLA in healthy donors (dated by TCRdb to about 2017). Background for the entire study: The 550 to 750 repertoires of the first cohort and the 95 to 150 validation repertoires were produced on the same platform, according to a later analysis. The aim of the study was to test whether cataloging public T cell receptors could identify signatures of past pathogen exposure. Besides the first cohort of roughly 700 subjects, a separate validation cohort made up of roughly 120 different subjects was used. To predict cytomegalovirus infection status, the study combined high-throughput TCR immunosequencing, statistical association of individual TCRs with disease status, and machine learning.

Libraries were constructed by the immunoSEQ multiplex PCR assay. The paper's data handling went like this. A statistical classification framework was built for diagnosing cytomegalovirus status from the catalog of TCR beta chain sequences. Held by TCRdb, this immuneACCESS table contains in-frame sequences only and omits some clones. Under half of the omission traces to an unresolved V gene where checked; the cause of the rest is unknown. V and J calls and clone size are those listed in that table; D and trimming were worked out from the DNA. The sample contains about 82,000 clones, approximately 93% of them found a single time. Clones ranked in the top ten supply approximately 0.69% of the sample. From a lookup of the germline V gene, CDR1 and CDR2 are SGHDT and YYEEEE. Its CDR3 holds 19 amino acids, cysteine through phenylalanine. CDR3 DNA only is kept here, 57 bases in frame from base 1. The germline V end is reduced by 0 bases and the J end by 1 base; junction bases left unmatched: 15.

Points on this clone: This receptor's antigen is unknown. Base quality data are lacking; no much larger clone is found one base away.

Study-level results and caveats: According to the authors, the approach could potentially be generalized to other disease states and immunological phenotypes. In the study, 150 to 200 TCR beta chains were listed as associated with cytomegalovirus. In vitro tests confirmed that a few of the cytomegalovirus-associated TCR beta chains recognize cytomegalovirus antigens. All 120 or so repertoires were used to score co-occurrence in the validation cohort in a later analysis, because that analysis had no HLA typing for the cohort. The classifier was reported to diagnose cytomegalovirus status with high specificity and sensitivity in both the original cohort and the validation cohort. In a later analysis, TCRs clustered in the first cohort were found to also tend to co-occur in the 120 validation repertoires, with 94% of cluster scores above 0. Most TCR sequences were seen in very few donors, while some public TCRs were found in many individuals.

Donors formed part of the validation cohort, which comprised over a hundred subjects and was distinct from the first cohort of under 850 subjects. This TCR derives from a young man in good health and CMV-seronegative. The V gene is TRBV5-6 and the J gene is TRBJ1-2; the central 7 bases match TRBD1. The source material was PBMCs. The DNA reads as follows: TGTGCCAGCAGCTTGGGGGCCCGTGTTGGGACAGTGGGTAACTATGGCTACACCTTC. Its translation is CASSLGARVGTVGNYGYTF.